This T cell receptor beta chain was recovered during a study of OX40 agonist ivuxolimab in advanced cancers. CDR1 and CDR2 (germline): MDHEN, SYDVKM. V lost 5 bases and J lost 2; bases outside the gene matches: 5. There are 15 residues in the CDR3. The protocol was immunoSEQ multiplex PCR, while the TCRdb copy is restricted to in-frame clones and leaves out a portion. The sample holds tens of thousands of clones, around four fifths seen once. The chain couples TRBV28 to TRBJ2-1, with TRBD2 matching over 8 bases. Material: CD4+ or CD8+ T cells sorted from blood, obtained in a trial of the OX40 agonist ivuxolimab. The TCR was taken from an adult with an advanced solid tumor such as melanoma, head and neck, liver or kidney cancer. The CDR3 reads CASSQTSGAYNEQFF. Written as DNA, the CDR3 is TGTGCCAGCAGTCAAACTAGCGGCGCCTACAATGAGCAGTTCTTC.